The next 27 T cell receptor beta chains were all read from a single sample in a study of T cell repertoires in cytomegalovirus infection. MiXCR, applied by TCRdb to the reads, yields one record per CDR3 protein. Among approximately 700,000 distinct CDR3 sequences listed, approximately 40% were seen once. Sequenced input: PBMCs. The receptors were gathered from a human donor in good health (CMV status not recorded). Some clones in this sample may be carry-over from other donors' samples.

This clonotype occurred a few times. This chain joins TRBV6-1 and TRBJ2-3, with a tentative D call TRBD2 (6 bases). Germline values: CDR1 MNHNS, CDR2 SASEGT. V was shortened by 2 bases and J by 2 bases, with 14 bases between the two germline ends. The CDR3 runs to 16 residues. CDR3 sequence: CASSEWGRKITDTQYF. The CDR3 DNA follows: TGTGCCAGCAGTGAATGGGGGAGGAAGATCACAGATACGCAGTATTTT.

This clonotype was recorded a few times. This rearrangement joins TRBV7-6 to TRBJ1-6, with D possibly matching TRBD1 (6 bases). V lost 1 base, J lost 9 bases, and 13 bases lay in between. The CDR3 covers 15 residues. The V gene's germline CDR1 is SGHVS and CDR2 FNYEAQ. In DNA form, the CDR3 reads TGTGCCAGCAGCTTAGTGCACAGGGACATTTCACCCCTCCACTTT. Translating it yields CASSLVHRDISPLHF.

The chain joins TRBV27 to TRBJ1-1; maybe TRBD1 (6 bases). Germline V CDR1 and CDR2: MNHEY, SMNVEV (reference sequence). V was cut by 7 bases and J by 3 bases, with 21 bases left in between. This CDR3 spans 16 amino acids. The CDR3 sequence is CASIRPGGVWDTEAFF. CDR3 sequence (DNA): TGTGCCAGCATAAGGCCTGGGGGCGTTTGGGACACTGAAGCTTTCTTT.

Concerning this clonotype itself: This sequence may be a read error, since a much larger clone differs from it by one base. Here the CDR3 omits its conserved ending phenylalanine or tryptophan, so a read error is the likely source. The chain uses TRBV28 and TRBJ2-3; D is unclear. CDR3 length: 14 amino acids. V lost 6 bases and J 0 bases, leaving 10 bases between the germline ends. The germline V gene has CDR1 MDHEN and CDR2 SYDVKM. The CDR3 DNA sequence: TGTGCCAGCAGCGGGCTTACTAGCACAGATACGCAGTATTTG. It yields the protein CASSGLTSTDTQYL.

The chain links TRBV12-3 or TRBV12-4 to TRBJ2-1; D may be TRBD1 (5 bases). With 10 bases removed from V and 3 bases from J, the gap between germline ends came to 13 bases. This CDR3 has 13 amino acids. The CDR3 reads CATQGVNYNEQFF. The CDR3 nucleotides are TGTGCCACCCAAGGGGTGAACTACAATGAGCAGTTCTTC.

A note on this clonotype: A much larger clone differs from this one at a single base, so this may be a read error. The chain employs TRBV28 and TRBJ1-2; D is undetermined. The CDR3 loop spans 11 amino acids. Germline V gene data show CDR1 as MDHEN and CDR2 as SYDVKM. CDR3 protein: CASSHQYGCTF. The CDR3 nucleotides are TGTGCCAGCAGTCACCAGTATGGCTGCACCTTC.

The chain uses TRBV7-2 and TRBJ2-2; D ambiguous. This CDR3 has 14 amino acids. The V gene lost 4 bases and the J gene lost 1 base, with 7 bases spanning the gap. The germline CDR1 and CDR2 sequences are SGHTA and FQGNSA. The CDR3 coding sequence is TGTGCCAGCAGCTACCGCCGGAACACCGGGGAGCTGTTTTTT. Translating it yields CASSYRRNTGELFF.

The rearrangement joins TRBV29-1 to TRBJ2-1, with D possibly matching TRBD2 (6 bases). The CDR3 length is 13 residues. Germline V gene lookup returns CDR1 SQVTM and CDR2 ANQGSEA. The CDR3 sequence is CITSGLHYNEQFF. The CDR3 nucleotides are TGCATCACCTCGGGACTCCATTACAATGAGCAGTTCTTC.

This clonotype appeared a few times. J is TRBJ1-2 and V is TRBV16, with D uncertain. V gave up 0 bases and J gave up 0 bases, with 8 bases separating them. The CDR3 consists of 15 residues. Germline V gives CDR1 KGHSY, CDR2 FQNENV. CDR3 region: CASSQSQTTNYGYTF. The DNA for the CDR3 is TGTGCCAGCAGCCAATCCCAGACCACTAACTATGGCTACACCTTC.

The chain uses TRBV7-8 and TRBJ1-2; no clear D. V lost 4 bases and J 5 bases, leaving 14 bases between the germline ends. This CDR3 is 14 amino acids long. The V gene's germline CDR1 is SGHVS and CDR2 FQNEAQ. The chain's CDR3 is CASSSYMGSYGYTF. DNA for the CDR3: TGTGCCAGCAGCTCTTACATGGGTTCTTATGGCTACACCTTC.

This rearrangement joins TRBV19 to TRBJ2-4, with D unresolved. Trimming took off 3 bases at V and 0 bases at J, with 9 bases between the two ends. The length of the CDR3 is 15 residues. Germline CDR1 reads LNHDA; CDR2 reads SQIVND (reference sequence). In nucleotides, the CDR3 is TGTGCCAGTAGTATTCCACGATTAGCCAAAAACATTCAGTACTTC. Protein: CASSIPRLAKNIQYF.

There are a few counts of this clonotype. DNA for the CDR3: TGTGCCAGCAGTAGGACACCCATGCCTGAAAAACTGTTTTTT. Translating it yields CASSRTPMPEKLFF. The chain combines TRBV12-3 or TRBV12-4 with TRBJ1-4, with D possibly matching TRBD1 (5 bases). The CDR3 contains 14 residues. V lost 5 bases and J 7 bases, leaving 14 bases between the germline ends.

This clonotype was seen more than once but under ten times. The chain's CDR3 is CASSLLAGESEQYF. CDR3 bases: TGTGCCAGCAGTTTATTAGCGGGAGAGAGCGAGCAGTACTTC. This chain uses TRBV28 with TRBJ2-7, with TRBD2 identical over 9 bases. CDR1 and CDR2 from the germline V gene are MDHEN and SYDVKM. V dropped 1 base and J dropped 6; count of bases not matched to a gene: 4. The CDR3 loop spans 14 amino acids. Supplemented by reference TRBV28 and TRBJ2-7, the full variable domain reads DVKVTQSSRYLVKRTGEKVFLECVQDMDHENMFWYRQDPGLGLRLIYFSYDVKMKEKGDIPEGYSVSREKKERFSLILESASTNQTSMYLCASSLLAGESEQYFGPGTRLTVT.

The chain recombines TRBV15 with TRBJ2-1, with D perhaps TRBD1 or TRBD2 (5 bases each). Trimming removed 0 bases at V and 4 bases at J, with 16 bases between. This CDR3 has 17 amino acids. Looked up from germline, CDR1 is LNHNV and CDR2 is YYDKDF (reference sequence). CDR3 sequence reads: CATSRDLRGERYNEQFF. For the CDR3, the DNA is TGTGCCACCAGCAGAGATTTAAGGGGAGAACGGTACAATGAGCAGTTCTTC.

The CDR3 region is CASSSGQGANFRGAFF. The DNA for the CDR3 is TGTGCCAGCAGCTCGGGACAGGGGGCGAATTTTAGAGGAGCTTTCTTT. This chain joins TRBV7-2 and TRBJ1-1; 12 bases map to TRBD1. The V gene end was trimmed by 4 bases and the J gene end by 10 bases; junction bases not matched to a gene: 13. This CDR3 contains 16 residues. CDR1 is SGHTA, CDR2 FQGNSA, per germline.

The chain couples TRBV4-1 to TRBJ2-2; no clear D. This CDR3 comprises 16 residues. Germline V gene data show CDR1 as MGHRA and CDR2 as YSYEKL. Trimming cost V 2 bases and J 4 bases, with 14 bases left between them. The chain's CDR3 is CASSQFAVTSTGELFF. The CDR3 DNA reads TGCGCCAGCAGCCAATTCGCAGTCACGTCCACCGGGGAGCTGTTTTTT.

The chain's CDR3 is CSASESGIGTDTQYF. The DNA for the CDR3 is TGCAGTGCTAGCGAAAGCGGGATAGGCACAGATACGCAGTATTTT. This chain connects TRBV20-1 to TRBJ2-3, with 7 positions matching TRBD2. The CDR3 is made up of 15 amino acids. The junction had 7 bases not matched to a gene; V was cut back by 3 bases and J by 1 base. CDR1 and CDR2 from the germline V gene are DFQATT and SNEGSKA (reference sequence).

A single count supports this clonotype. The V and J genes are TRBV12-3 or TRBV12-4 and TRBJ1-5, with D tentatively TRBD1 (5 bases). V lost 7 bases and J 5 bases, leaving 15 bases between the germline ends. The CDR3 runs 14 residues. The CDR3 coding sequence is TGTGCCAGCACCACGGGGAGGGGCGATCAGCCCCAGCATTTT. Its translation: CASTTGRGDQPQHF.

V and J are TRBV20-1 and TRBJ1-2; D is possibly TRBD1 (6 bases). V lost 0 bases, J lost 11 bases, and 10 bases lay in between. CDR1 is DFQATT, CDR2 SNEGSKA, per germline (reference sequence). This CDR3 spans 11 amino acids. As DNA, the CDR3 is TGCAGTGCTAGAGACCAGACAGGATACACCTTC. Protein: CSARDQTGYTF.

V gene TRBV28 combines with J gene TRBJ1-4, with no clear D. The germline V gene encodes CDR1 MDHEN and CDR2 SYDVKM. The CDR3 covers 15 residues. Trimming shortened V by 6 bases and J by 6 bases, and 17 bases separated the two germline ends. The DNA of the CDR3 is TGTGCCAGCAGCCCGCCGGGCGCGGGTTATGAAAAACTGTTTTTT. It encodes CASSPPGAGYEKLFF. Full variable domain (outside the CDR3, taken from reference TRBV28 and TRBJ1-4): DVKVTQSSRYLVKRTGEKVFLECVQDMDHENMFWYRQDPGLGLRLIYFSYDVKMKEKGDIPEGYSVSREKKERFSLILESASTNQTSMYLCASSPPGAGYEKLFFGSGTQLSVL.

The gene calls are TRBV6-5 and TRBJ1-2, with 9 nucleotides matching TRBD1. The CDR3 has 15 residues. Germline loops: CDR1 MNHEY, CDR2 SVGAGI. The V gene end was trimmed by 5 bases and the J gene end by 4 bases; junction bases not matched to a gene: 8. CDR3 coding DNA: TGTGCCAGCAGTCGTCCGGGACAGGGAACCTATGGCTACACCTTC. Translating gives CASSRPGQGTYGYTF.

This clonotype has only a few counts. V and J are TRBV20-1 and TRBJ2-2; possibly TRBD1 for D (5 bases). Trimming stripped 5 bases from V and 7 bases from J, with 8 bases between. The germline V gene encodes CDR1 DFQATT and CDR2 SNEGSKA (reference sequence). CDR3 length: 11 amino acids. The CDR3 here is CSAPRGGELFF. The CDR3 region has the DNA TGCAGTGCTCCAAGGGGCGGGGAGCTGTTTTTT.

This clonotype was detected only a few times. CDR3 in amino acids: CATPGLAGGESYEQYF. The CDR3, as DNA: TGTGCCACCCCGGGGCTAGCGGGAGGAGAGTCCTACGAGCAGTACTTC. The gene calls are TRBV24-1 and TRBJ2-7, with 11 positions matching TRBD2. Germline V gene lookup returns CDR1 KGHDR and CDR2 SFDVKD. V lost 9 bases, J lost 1 base, and 10 bases stayed unmatched. This CDR3 region has 16 residues.

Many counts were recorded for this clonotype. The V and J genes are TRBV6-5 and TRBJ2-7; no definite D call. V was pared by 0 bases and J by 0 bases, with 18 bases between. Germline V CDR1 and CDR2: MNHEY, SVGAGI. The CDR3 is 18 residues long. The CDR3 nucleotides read TGTGCCAGCAGTTACTCGAAGGGCTTTCAATTTAGCTCCTACGAGCAGTACTTC. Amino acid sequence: CASSYSKGFQFSSYEQYF.

The CDR3 sequence: CATIGGANVLTF. The CDR3 coding sequence is TGTGCCACCATTGGGGGAGCCAACGTCCTGACTTTC. The chain is built from TRBV28 and TRBJ2-6; TRBD1 or TRBD2 may be the D gene (5 bases each). The CDR3 extends over 12 amino acids. Germline CDR1 reads MDHEN; CDR2 reads SYDVKM. Trimming pared 10 bases from V and 7 bases from J, leaving 11 bases between.

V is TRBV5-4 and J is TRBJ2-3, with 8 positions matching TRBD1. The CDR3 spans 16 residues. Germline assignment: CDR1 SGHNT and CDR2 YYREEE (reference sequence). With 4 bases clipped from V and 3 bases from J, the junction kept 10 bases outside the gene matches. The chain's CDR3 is CASSIMGDRNTDTQYF. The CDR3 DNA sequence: TGTGCCAGCAGCATAATGGGGGACAGGAATACAGATACGCAGTATTTT.

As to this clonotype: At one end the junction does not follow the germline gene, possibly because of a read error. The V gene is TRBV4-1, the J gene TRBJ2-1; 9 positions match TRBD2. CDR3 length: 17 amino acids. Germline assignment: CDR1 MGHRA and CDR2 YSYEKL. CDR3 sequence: CSSSQAISGSSYNEQFF. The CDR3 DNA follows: TGCTCCAGCAGCCAAGCTATTAGCGGGAGTTCTTACAATGAGCAGTTCTTC.